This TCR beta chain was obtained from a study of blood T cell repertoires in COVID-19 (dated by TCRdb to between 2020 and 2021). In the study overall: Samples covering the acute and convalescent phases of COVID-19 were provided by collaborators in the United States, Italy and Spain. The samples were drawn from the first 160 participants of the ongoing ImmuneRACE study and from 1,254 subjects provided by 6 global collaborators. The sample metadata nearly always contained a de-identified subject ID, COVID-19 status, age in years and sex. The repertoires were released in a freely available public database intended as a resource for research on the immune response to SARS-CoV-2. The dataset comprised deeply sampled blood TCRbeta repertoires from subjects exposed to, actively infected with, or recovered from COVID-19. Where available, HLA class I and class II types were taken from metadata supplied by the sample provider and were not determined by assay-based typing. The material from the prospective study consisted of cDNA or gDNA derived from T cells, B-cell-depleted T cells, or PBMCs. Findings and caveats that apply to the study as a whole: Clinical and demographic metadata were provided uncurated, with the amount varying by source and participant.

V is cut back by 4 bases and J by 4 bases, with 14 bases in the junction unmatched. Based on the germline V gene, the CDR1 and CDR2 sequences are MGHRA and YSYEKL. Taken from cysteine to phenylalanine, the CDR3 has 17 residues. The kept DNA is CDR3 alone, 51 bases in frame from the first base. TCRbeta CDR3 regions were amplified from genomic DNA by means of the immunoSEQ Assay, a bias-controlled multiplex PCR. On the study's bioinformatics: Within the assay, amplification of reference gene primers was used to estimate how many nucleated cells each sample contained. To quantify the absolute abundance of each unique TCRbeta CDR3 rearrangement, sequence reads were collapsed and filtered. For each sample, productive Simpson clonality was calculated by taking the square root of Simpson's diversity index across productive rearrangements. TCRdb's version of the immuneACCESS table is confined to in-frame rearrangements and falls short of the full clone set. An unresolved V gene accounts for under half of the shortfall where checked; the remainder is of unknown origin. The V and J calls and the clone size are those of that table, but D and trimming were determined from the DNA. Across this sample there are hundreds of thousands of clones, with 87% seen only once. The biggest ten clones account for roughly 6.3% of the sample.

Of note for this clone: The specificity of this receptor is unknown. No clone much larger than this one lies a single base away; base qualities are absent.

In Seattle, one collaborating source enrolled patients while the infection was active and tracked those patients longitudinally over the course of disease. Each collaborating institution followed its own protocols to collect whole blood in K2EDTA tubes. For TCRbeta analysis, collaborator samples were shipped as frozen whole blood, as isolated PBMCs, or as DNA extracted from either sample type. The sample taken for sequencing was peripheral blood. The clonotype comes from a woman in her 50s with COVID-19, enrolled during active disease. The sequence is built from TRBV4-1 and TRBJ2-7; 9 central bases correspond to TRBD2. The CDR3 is CASSLDAVAGGGYEQYF. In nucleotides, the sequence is TGCGCCAGCAGCCTGGACGCGGTTGCGGGAGGGGGGTACGAGCAGTACTTC.